The 12 T cell receptor beta chains reported below all come from one sample, sequenced in a study of blood T cell repertoires in COVID-19. Libraries were prepared by immunoSEQ multiplex PCR; TCRdb keeps only in-frame clonotypes and omits some of them. The sample lists hundreds of thousands of clones; more than 80% were seen once. Sequencing used peripheral blood. The receptors shown here come from a woman in her 30s with COVID-19, enrolled during active disease.

CDR3 sequence reads: CASSLGGGQGKPYTF. CDR3 sequence (DNA): TGTGCCAGCAGCCTAGGCGGGGGGCAGGGCAAACCTTACACCTTC. The chain uses TRBV4-2 and TRBJ1-2, with D possibly matching TRBD1 (6 bases). Trimming took 4 bases from V and 11 from J, leaving 23 bases between them. Germline V gives CDR1 LGHNA, CDR2 YNFKEQ. The CDR3 is 15 amino acids.

The chain uses TRBV7-9 and TRBJ1-1; D unclear. In germline, CDR1 is SEHNR, CDR2 FQNEAQ (reference sequence). The CDR3 has 13 residues. The V and J ends lost 1 base and 3 bases respectively, with 6 bases between them. CDR3 DNA sequence: TGTGCCAGCAGCTTAGAGAGGGACACTGAAGCTTTCTTT. This codes for CASSLERDTEAFF.

This clone was observed a single time. The gene calls are TRBV5-6 and TRBJ2-2; no reliable D call. With 0 bases removed from V and 6 bases from J, the gap between germline ends came to 6 bases. There are 13 residues in the CDR3. CDR1 is SGHDT and CDR2 is YYEEEE in the germline V gene. The CDR3 here is CASSLGAPGELFF. CDR3 DNA: TGTGCCAGCAGCTTGGGGGCCCCCGGGGAGCTGTTTTTT.

V gene TRBV7-9 combines with J gene TRBJ1-5; 10 nucleotides line up with TRBD1. The V and J ends lost 1 base and 5 bases, in that order; junction bases with no gene match: 11. Germline lookup yields CDR1 SEHNR and CDR2 FQNEAQ (reference sequence). This CDR3 is 18 amino acids long. In DNA form, the CDR3 reads TGTGCCAGCAGCTTAGTGGGACAGGGGATTGTGAGGGATCAGCCCCAGCATTTT. Translation gives CASSLVGQGIVRDQPQHF.

V usage is TRBV2 and J usage is TRBJ1-5; no firm D call. The CDR3 extends over 16 amino acids. The V end was cut by 8 bases, the J end by 0 bases, with 17 bases between. Germline V gives CDR1 SNHLY, CDR2 FYNNEI. CDR3 amino acids: CASAFGGVYSNQPQHF. CDR3 DNA: TGTGCCAGCGCCTTCGGCGGGGTTTATAGCAATCAGCCCCAGCATTTT.

The V call is TRBV12-3 or TRBV12-4, the J call TRBJ1-1, with D uncertain. This CDR3 has 12 residues. V was clipped by 6 bases and J by 2 bases, with 7 bases between them. The CDR3 spells CASRLPNTEAFF. As DNA, the CDR3 is TGTGCCAGCAGACTACCCAACACTGAAGCTTTCTTT.

This sequence joins TRBV2 and TRBJ1-5; TRBD1 matches at 7 bases. The CDR3 is 13 amino acids. Germline trimming cut 6 bases from V and 7 bases from J; bases unmatched to any gene: 6. CDR1 is SNHLY, CDR2 FYNNEI, per germline. Written as DNA, the CDR3 is TGTGCCAGCAGCGAGGGGGCCCGGCAGCCCCAGCATTTT. Its translation is CASSEGARQPQHF.

V usage is TRBV4-1 and J usage is TRBJ2-1; a possible D gene is TRBD2 (6 bases). There are 18 residues in the CDR3. Germline values: CDR1 MGHRA, CDR2 YSYEKL. Trimming cost V 0 bases and J 2 bases, with 17 bases left between them. CDR3 in DNA: TGCGCCAGCAGCCAAGAGCGTCAAGCGGGTGGTACCTACAATGAGCAGTTCTTC. Translated: CASSQERQAGGTYNEQFF.

The rearrangement uses TRBV19 and TRBJ1-4; 9 nucleotides agree with TRBD1. The V gene's germline CDR1 is LNHDA and CDR2 SQIVND (reference sequence). The V gene end was trimmed by 7 bases and the J gene end by 4 bases; junction bases not matched to a gene: 7. The CDR3 runs to 15 residues. This CDR3 reads CASTPPGQGNEKLFF. The DNA for the CDR3 is TGTGCCAGTACCCCCCCGGGACAGGGTAATGAAAAACTGTTTTTT.

This sequence joins TRBV11-2 and TRBJ2-1, with D possibly matching TRBD1 (5 bases). This CDR3 has 16 amino acids. V was shortened by 1 base and J by 5 bases, with 15 bases between the two germline ends. Germline V CDR1 and CDR2: SGHAT, FQNNGV. The CDR3 coding sequence is TGTGCCAGCAGCTTAGTGGCAGGGTTCAAGCACAATGAGCAGTTCTTC. This gives the protein CASSLVAGFKHNEQFF.

V usage is TRBV19 and J usage is TRBJ2-3, with D tentatively TRBD2 (6 bases). The ends were cut back, 1 base at V and 3 bases at J, with 11 bases in the middle. Germline V gives CDR1 LNHDA, CDR2 SQIVND (reference sequence). The length of the CDR3 is 15 residues. CDR3 sequence reads: CASSIGGEETDTQYF. CDR3 in DNA: TGTGCCAGTAGTATAGGGGGGGAAGAGACAGATACGCAGTATTTT. Full variable domain (remainder filled in from reference TRBV19 and TRBJ2-3): DGGITQSPKYLFRKEGQNVTLSCEQNLNHDAMYWYRQDPGQGLRLIYYSQIVNDFQKGDIAEGYSVSREKKESFPLTVTSAQKNPTAFYLCASSIGGEETDTQYFGPGTRLTVL.

This sequence joins TRBV19 and TRBJ1-5; weak D call: TRBD1 (5 bases). Deletions cut 3 bases from V and 5 bases from J, with 11 bases between. Looked up from germline, CDR1 is LNHDA and CDR2 is SQIVND (reference sequence). This CDR3 comprises 14 residues. CDR3 in DNA: TGTGCCAGTAGTATCCCCCAGGGCCATCAGCCCCAGCATTTT. Translating it yields CASSIPQGHQPQHF.